This T cell receptor (beta chain) was recovered during a study of response to subunit inactivated influenza vaccine. Study-level points and caveats: There was a suggestion from the authors that each seasonal influenza vaccination recruits few new T cells.

Using its own MiXCR run on the RT-PCR reads, TCRdb lists one record per CDR3 protein. The sample has approximately 570,000 distinct CDR3 sequences; 7.5% to 8.5% are singletons. To note about this clonotype: Its target is unknown.

The sequence derives from a man aged 50-75 years who received an inactivated influenza vaccine. The sequencing used PBMCs from blood, collected roughly 24 months after vaccination.

The CDR3 nucleotides read TGTGCCACCAGCACAGGGGCCACTGAAGCTTTCTTT. Encoded protein: CATSTGATEAFF. V gene TRBV15 combines with J gene TRBJ1-1, with a possible D match to TRBD1 (6 bases). CDR1 and CDR2 from the germline V gene are LNHNV and YYDKDF (reference sequence). The V gene lost 4 bases and the J gene lost 4 bases, with 7 bases spanning the gap. The CDR3 covers 12 residues.